This TCR beta chain was obtained from a study of neurological immune-mediated disorders. The cDNA came from 5'RACE with 10-nucleotide random UMIs. TCRdb re-called the 5' RACE reads through MiXCR, storing one row per CDR3 protein. The repertoire has tens of thousands of distinct CDR3 sequences, about 13% of them found once; the top ten carry about 10%. Study-wide findings and caveats: The absence of shared CDR3 amino acid sequences among expanded clones across subjects suggests private repertoires in all groups.

This clonotype was seen repeatedly, ten times or more. Its matching antigen is unknown. This TCR derives from a woman between 55 and 75 years old with HTLV-1-associated myelopathy (HAM/TSP). Sample: PBMCs.

The CDR3 protein is CASSTGARYEQFF. The CDR3 DNA reads TGTGCCAGCAGCACCGGGGCTCGGTACGAGCAGTTCTTC. V gene TRBV14 combines with J gene TRBJ2-1, with D possibly being TRBD1 or TRBD2 (5 bases each). With 5 bases removed from V and 10 bases from J, the gap between germline ends came to 15 bases. There are 13 residues in the CDR3. From germline, CDR1 is SGHDN and CDR2 FVKESK.